The 8 T cell receptor beta chains reported below all come from one sample, sequenced in a study of T-cell memory formation after mild COVID-19. TCRdb used MiXCR to reprocess the 5' RACE reads, holding one entry per CDR3 protein. The sample lists about 620,000 distinct CDR3 sequences, about 20% seen once, with 9.5% to 15% in the top ten. Sequencing used PBMCs or a T cell subset sorted from them (not recorded which). The origin of the receptors is an adult woman who had mild COVID-19 (a few samples of this study predate the infection). Cell type and time point are not known.

The V and J genes are TRBV12-3 or TRBV12-4 and TRBJ2-1, with 7 nucleotides matching TRBD1. With V trimmed by 5 bases and J by 6 bases, 7 bases remained unmatched. This CDR3 has 14 residues. Here the CDR3 reads CASSPTGIGNEQFF. The CDR3, as DNA: TGTGCCAGCAGTCCGACAGGGATCGGCAATGAGCAGTTCTTC.

This clonotype ranks as medium-sized. The chain recombines TRBV7-9 with TRBJ2-7, with 7 bases lining up with TRBD2. The CDR3 has 14 amino acids. Trimming took 1 base from V and 4 from J; bases not matched to a gene: 4. Looked up from germline, CDR1 is SEHNR and CDR2 is FQNEAQ (reference sequence). DNA for the CDR3: TGTGCCAGCAGCTTAGAGGGCGGGAGTTACGAGCAGTACTTC. As protein: CASSLEGGSYEQYF.

There are a few counts of this clonotype. The gene calls are TRBV5-1 and TRBJ2-3; D is perhaps TRBD1 or TRBD2 (5 bases each). The ends were cut back, 4 bases at V and 5 bases at J, with 17 bases in the middle. Looked up from germline, CDR1 is SGHRS and CDR2 is YFSETQ. The CDR3 has 15 amino acids. Here the CDR3 DNA reads TGCGCCAGCAGCACCGGGGACCCTGGTGGAGATACGCAGTATTTT. Its protein product is CASSTGDPGGDTQYF.

This clonotype has just a few counts. The chain has TRBV6-5 and TRBJ2-1; TRBD2 matches 12 bases. This CDR3 region has 15 residues. V shed 4 bases and J 5 bases; nucleotides not matched to a gene: 3. Germline V lookup: CDR1 MNHEY, CDR2 SVGAGI. CDR3 DNA: TGTGCCAGCAGTTCTAGCGGGGGGGGTAACAATGAGCAGTTCTTC. Encoded protein: CASSSSGGGNNEQFF.

DNA for the CDR3: TGCGCCAGCAGCTCTTGGGAAAGCAGACCCCCCATGAACACTGAAGCTTTCTTT. Its translation: CASSSWESRPPMNTEAFF. The chain couples TRBV5-1 to TRBJ1-1; D unresolved. V was cut by 3 bases and J by 0 bases, with 21 bases left in between. CDR1 is SGHRS, CDR2 YFSETQ, per germline. This CDR3 region has 18 residues.

The chain recombines TRBV29-1 with TRBJ1-3; D may be TRBD1 (5 bases). Germline V gives CDR1 SQVTM, CDR2 ANQGSEA. The CDR3 contains 12 residues. CDR3 loop: CSGRASGNTIYF. CDR3 DNA sequence: TGCAGTGGCAGGGCGTCAGGAAACACCATATATTTT.

This clonotype was counted a few times. The chain carries TRBV12-3 or TRBV12-4 and TRBJ1-6; TRBD1 is a possible D gene (6 bases). Trimming cost V 5 bases and J 2 bases, with 16 bases left between them. The CDR3 is made up of 17 amino acids. This CDR3 is CASSLDEGVAYNSPLHF. The CDR3 region has the DNA TGTGCCAGCAGTCTGGACGAGGGGGTTGCCTATAATTCACCCCTCCACTTT.

This clonotype was detected a few times. The chain recombines TRBV27 with TRBJ1-2; maybe TRBD1 (6 bases). Germline CDR1 reads MNHEY; CDR2 reads SMNVEV (reference sequence). The ends were cut back, 7 bases at V and 6 bases at J, with 30 bases in the middle. CDR3 length: 18 residues. CDR3 sequence: CASKGDLGTPPGLNGYTF. CDR3 bases: TGTGCCAGCAAGGGGGACTTAGGGACCCCACCCGGCTTGAATGGCTACACCTTC.